Reported below is one T cell receptor beta chain. Its antigen is still unknown. This specimen comes from a study of shared clonotypes between healthy human individuals. Naive CD8 cells were CD45RO-negative, positively selected for CCR7, excluding terminally differentiated effector memory CD45RA+ cells. All of the donors resided in Nashville, Tennessee, and each was a Caucasian adult. The test was conducted at deep level. Assay: immunoSEQ multiplex PCR; the TCRdb copy retains only in-frame clones and omits some. This table has around 1.9 million clones, 93% appearing once. Study findings and constraints: Relative to their counterparts shared across all four donors, non-shared clonotypes exhibited diminished generation probabilities. On the whole, naive subsets had larger estimated richness than memory subsets had.

This sequence originates from a man between 18 and 35 years old in good health. Some clones in this sample may be carry-over from other donors' samples. The specimen sequenced was naive CD8+ T cells from PBMCs.

In DNA form, the CDR3 reads TGTGCCAGCAGCTTAGTGGTCAGGGAAACTGGAAACACCATATATTTT. Its translation: CASSLVVRETGNTIYF. The chain is built from TRBV7-9 and TRBJ1-3, with D possibly matching TRBD1 (5 bases). The CDR3 has 16 residues. From germline, CDR1 is SEHNR and CDR2 FQNEAQ (reference sequence). V lost 1 base to trimming and J lost 2 bases, with 12 bases between them.